The source of this TCR beta chain is a study of human T cells and chemical hapten exposure. Findings and limits, study-wide: With DPC sensitization, TCRs exceeding 1 in 1000 frequency showed no change.

The authors' processing: Sample TCR counts, which ranged from roughly 20,000 to 750,000, had a median of approximately 95,000. TCRdb fed the RACE reads into MiXCR, producing one record per CDR3 protein. These V and J calls rely on TCRdb rather than the paper's analysis. The data hold 70,000 or so distinct CDR3 sequences, with 8.5% to 14% observed a single time. The time point denotes: patch test 3, about 24 weeks after DPC sensitization. The treatment here: therapeutic diphenylcyclopropenone sensitization with weekly scalp DPC. Trimming took 6 bases from V and 2 from J; bases not matched to a gene: 8. The CDR3 has 15 amino acids. Germline loops: CDR1 MNHNY, CDR2 SVGAGI (reference sequence). This clonotype showed up just a few times. The target antigen is unknown.

Sequencing was performed on whole blood, taken in connection with sensitization to the hapten diphenylcyclopropenone (DPC). The source of this sequence is a woman aged 45-59 years with alopecia areata. Some clones in this sample may be carry-over from other donors' samples. This chain links TRBV6-6 with TRBJ2-7; 9 nucleotides match TRBD1. The DNA for the CDR3 is TGTGCCAGCAGGCCCACGGGACAGGGAACCTACGAGCAGTACTTC. It codes for CASRPTGQGTYEQYF.